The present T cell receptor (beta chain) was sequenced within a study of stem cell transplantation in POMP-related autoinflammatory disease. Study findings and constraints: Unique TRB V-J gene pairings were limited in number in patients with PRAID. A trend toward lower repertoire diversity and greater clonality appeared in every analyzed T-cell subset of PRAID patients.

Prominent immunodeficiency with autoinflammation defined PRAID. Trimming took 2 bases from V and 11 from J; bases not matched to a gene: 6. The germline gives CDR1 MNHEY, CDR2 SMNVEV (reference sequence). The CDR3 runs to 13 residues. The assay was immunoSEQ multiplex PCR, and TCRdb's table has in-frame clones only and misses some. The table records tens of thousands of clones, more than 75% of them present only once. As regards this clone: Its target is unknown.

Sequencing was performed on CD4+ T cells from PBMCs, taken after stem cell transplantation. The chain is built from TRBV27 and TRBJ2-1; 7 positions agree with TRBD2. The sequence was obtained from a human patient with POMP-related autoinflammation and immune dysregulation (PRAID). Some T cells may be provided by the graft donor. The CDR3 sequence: CASSLGGSGKQFF. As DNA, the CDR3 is TGTGCCAGCAGTTTAGGAGGGAGCGGGAAGCAGTTCTTC.